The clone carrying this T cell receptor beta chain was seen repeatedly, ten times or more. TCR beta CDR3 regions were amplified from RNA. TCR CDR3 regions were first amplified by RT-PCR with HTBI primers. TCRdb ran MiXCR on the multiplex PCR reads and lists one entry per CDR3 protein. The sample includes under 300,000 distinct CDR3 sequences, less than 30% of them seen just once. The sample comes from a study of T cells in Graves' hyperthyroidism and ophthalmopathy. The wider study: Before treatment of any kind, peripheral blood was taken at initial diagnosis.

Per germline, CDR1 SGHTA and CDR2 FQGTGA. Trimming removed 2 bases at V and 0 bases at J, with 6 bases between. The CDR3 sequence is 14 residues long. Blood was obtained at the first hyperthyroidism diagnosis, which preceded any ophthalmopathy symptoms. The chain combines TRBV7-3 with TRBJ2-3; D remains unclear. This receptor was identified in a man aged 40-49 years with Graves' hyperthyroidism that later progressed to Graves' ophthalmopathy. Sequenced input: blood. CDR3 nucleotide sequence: TGTGCCAGCAGCTTACAACAGAGCACAGATACGCAGTATTTT. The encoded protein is CASSLQQSTDTQYF.